This T cell receptor (beta chain) is from a study of OX40 agonist ivuxolimab in advanced cancers. Study background: Ivuxolimab, an agonistic anti-OX40 (CD134) antibody, was given to patients.

Study-level points and caveats: At 0.1 to 3.0 mg/kg and by week 6, clonal expansion occurred in CD4+ and CD8+ blood T cells. More expanded clones were found, on average, in CD8+ than in CD4+ T cells.

As for this clone: Its antigen is undetermined.

Clones were sequenced by immunoSEQ multiplex PCR, and TCRdb holds only the in-frame ones, with some missing. The sample has about 59,000 clones; 84% are singletons. The sequence came from an adult with an advanced solid tumor such as melanoma, head and neck, liver or kidney cancer. Sequencing used CD4+ or CD8+ T cells sorted from blood, obtained in a trial of the OX40 agonist ivuxolimab.

The CDR3 sequence is CAWSLSRGNTIYF. The DNA for the CDR3 is TGTGCCTGGAGCCTCTCGAGGGGAAACACCATATATTTT. This chain joins TRBV30 and TRBJ1-3; no clear D gene. The ends were cut back, 3 bases at V and 4 bases at J, with 10 bases in the middle. The CDR3 sequence is 13 residues long. In germline, CDR1 is GTSNPN, CDR2 SVGIG (reference sequence). Using reference TRBV30 and TRBJ1-3 for the parts outside the CDR3, the full variable domain is SQTIHQWPATLVQPVGSPLSLECTVEGTSNPNLYWYRQAAGRGLQLLFYSVGIGQISSEVPQNLSASRPQDRQFILSSKKLLLSDSGFYLCAWSLSRGNTIYFGEGSWLTVV.